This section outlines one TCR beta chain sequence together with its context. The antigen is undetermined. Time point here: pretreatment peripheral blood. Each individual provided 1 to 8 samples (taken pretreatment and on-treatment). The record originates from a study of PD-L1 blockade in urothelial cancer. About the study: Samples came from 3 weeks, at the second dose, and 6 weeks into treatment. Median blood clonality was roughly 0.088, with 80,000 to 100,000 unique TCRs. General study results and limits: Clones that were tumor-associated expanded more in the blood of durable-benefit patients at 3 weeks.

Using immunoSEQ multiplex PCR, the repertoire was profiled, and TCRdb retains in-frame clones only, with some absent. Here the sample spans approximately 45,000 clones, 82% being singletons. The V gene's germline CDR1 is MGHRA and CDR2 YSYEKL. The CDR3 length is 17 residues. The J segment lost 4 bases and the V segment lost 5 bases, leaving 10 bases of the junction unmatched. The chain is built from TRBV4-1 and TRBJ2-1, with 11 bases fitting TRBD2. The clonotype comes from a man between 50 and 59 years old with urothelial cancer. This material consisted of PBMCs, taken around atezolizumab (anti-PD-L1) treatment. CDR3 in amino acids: CASSKTSGTSGYNEQFF. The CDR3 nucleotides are TGCGCCAGCAGCAAAACAAGCGGGACTAGCGGATACAATGAGCAGTTCTTC.